The sequence of this T cell receptor beta chain was determined in a study of blood T cell repertoires in COVID-19. Study background: The origin of the acute and convalescent COVID-19 samples was the United States, Italy and Spain. PBMCs, B-cell-depleted T cells, or T cells provided the cDNA or gDNA that made up the material.

Authors' analysis steps: For nucleated cells, counts were estimated from reference gene primer amplification. TCRdb's copy holds only in-frame clones and misses some; the assay was immunoSEQ multiplex PCR. Clonal size and the V and J genes are those of that table, whereas D and trimming came from the DNA. The sample records roughly 120,000 clones, almost 85% being singletons. The receptor was isolated from a man aged 65-85 years with active or convalescent COVID-19. The material sequenced was peripheral blood.

The CDR3 DNA reads TGCGCCAGCAGCCAGCAACAATTGACAGTCTATGGCTACACCTTC. This gives the protein CASSQQQLTVYGYTF. The V gene is TRBV4-1, the J gene TRBJ1-2, with a weak D call TRBD1 (5 bases). V lost 3 bases and J 4 bases, leaving 15 bases between the germline ends. From germline, CDR1 is MGHRA and CDR2 YSYEKL. The CDR3 runs 15 residues.